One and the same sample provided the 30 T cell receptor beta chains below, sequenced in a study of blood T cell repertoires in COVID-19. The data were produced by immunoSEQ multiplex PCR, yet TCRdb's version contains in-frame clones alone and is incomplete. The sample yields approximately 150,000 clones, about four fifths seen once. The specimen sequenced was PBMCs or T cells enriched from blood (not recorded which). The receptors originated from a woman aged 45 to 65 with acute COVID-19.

The CDR3 sequence: CASSYSPGLGGEQYF. DNA of the CDR3: TGTGCCAGCAGTTACTCCCCGGGACTAGGAGGCGAGCAGTACTTC. The rearrangement links TRBV6-2 or TRBV6-3 to TRBJ2-7; 8 bases line up with TRBD2. Germline CDR1 and CDR2: MNHEY and SVGEGT. The trim removed 0 bases at V and 6 bases at J, leaving 7 bases unmatched. This CDR3 contains 15 residues.

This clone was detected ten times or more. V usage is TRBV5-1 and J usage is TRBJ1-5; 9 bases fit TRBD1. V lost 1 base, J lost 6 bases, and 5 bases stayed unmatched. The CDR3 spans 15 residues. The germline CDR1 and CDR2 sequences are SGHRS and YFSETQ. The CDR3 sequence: CASSLSGTGSQPQHF. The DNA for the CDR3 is TGCGCCAGCAGCTTGTCTGGGACAGGGTCTCAGCCCCAGCATTTT. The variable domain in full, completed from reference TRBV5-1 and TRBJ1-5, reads KAGVTQTPRYLIKTRGQQVTLSCSPISGHRSVSWYQQTPGQGLQFLFEYFSETQRNKGNFPGRFSGRQFSNSRSEMNVSTLELGDSALYLCASSLSGTGSQPQHFGDGTRLSIL.

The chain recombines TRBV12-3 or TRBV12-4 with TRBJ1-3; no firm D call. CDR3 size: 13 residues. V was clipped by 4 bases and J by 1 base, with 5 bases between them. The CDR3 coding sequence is TGTGCCAGCAGTTCCAGATCTGGAAACACCATATATTTT. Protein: CASSSRSGNTIYF.

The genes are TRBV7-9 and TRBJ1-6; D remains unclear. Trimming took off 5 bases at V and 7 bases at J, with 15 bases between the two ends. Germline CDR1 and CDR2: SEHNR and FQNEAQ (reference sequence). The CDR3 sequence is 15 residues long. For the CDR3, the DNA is TGTGCCAGCAGCCCCCCCGGCGGGCTAAATTCACCCCTCCACTTT. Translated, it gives CASSPPGGLNSPLHF.

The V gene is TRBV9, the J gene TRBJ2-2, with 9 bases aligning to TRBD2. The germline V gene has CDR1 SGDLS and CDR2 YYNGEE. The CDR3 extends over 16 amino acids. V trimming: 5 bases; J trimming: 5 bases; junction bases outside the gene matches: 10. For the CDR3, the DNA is TGTGCCAGCAGTGAAAGCGGGAGGCGAGAAACCGGGGAGCTGTTTTTT. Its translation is CASSESGRRETGELFF.

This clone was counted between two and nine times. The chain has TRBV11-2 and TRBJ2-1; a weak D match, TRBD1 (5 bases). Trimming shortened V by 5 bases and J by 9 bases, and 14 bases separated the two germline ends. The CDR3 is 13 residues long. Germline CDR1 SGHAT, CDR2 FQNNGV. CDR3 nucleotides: TGTGCCAGCAGCCCCAATTTTGGGGCTGAGCAGTTCTTC. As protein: CASSPNFGAEQFF. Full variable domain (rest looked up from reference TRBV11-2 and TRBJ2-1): EAGVAQSPRYKIIEKRQSVAFWCNPISGHATLYWYQQILGQGPKLLIQFQNNGVVDDSQLPKDRFSAERLKGVDSTLKIQPAKLEDSAVYLCASSPNFGAEQFFGPGTRLTVL.

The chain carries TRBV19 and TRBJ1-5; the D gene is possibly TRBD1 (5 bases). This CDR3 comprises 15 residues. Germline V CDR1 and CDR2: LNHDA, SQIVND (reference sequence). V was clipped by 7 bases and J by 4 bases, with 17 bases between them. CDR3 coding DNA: TGTGCCAGTAATAAAGGACAAAGCCAAAATCAGCCCCAGCATTTT. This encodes CASNKGQSQNQPQHF. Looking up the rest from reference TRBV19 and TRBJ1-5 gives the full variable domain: DGGITQSPKYLFRKEGQNVTLSCEQNLNHDAMYWYRQDPGQGLRLIYYSQIVNDFQKGDIAEGYSVSREKKESFPLTVTSAQKNPTAFYLCASNKGQSQNQPQHFGDGTRLSIL.

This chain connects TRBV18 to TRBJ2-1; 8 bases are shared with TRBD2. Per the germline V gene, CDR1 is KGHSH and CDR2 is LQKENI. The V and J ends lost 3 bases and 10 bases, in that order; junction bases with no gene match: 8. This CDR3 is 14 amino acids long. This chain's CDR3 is CASSPEGGLVEQFF. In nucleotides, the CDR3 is TGTGCCAGCTCACCCGAGGGGGGACTAGTCGAGCAGTTCTTC.

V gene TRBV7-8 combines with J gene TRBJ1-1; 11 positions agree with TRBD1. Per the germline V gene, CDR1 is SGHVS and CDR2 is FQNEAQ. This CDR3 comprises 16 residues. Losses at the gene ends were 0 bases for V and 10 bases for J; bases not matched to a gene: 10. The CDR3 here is CASSLALPGQGAGAFF. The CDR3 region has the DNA TGTGCCAGCAGCTTAGCGCTTCCAGGACAGGGGGCAGGAGCTTTCTTT.

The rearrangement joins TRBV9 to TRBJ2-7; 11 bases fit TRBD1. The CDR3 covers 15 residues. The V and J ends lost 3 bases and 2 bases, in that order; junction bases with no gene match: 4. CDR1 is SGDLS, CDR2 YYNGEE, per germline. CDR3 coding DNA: TGTGCCAGCAGCGCGGAGGGACAGGGGGCCTACGAGCAGTACTTC. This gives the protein CASSAEGQGAYEQYF.

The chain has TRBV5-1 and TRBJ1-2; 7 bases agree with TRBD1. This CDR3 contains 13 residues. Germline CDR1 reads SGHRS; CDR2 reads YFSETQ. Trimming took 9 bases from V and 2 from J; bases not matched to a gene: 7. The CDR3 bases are TGCGCCACCTCGGGACAGCAGAACTATGGCTACACCTTC. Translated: CATSGQQNYGYTF. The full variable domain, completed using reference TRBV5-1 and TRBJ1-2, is KAGVTQTPRYLIKTRGQQVTLSCSPISGHRSVSWYQQTPGQGLQFLFEYFSETQRNKGNFPGRFSGRQFSNSRSEMNVSTLELGDSALYLCATSGQQNYGYTFGSGTRLTVV.

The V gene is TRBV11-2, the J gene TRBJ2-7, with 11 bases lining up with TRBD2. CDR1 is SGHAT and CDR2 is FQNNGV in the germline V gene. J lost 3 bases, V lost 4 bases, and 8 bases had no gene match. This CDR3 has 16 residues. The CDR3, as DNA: TGTGCCAGCAGCTCCCCTATAGCGGGAGGGTACTACGAGCAGTACTTC. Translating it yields CASSSPIAGGYYEQYF.

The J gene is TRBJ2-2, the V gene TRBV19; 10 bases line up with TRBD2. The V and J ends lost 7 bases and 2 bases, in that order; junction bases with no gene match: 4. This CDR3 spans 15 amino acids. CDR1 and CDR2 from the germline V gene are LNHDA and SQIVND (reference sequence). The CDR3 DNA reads TGTGCCAGTACCCTAGCGGGAGATAACACCGGGGAGCTGTTTTTT. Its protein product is CASTLAGDNTGELFF. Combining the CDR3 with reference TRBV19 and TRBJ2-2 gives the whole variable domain DGGITQSPKYLFRKEGQNVTLSCEQNLNHDAMYWYRQDPGQGLRLIYYSQIVNDFQKGDIAEGYSVSREKKESFPLTVTSAQKNPTAFYLCASTLAGDNTGELFFGEGSRLTVL.

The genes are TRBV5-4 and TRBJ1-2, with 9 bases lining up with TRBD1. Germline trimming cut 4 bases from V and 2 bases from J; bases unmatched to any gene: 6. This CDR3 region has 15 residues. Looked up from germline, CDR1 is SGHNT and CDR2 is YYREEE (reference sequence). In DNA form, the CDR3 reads TGTGCCAGCAGCGGGCTGGGACAGGGAAACTATGGCTACACCTTC. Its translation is CASSGLGQGNYGYTF.

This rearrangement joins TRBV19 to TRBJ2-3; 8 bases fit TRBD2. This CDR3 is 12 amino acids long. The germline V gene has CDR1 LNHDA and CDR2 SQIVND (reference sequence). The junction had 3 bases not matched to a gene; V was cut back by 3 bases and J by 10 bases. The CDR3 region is CASSIWREAQYF. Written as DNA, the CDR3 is TGTGCCAGTAGTATTTGGCGGGAGGCGCAGTATTTT.

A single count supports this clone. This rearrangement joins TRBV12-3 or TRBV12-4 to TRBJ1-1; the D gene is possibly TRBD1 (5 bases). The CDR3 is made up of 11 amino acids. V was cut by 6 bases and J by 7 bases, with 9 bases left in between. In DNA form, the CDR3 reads TGTGCCAGCAGGCGGACACTTGAAGCTTTCTTT. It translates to CASRRTLEAFF.

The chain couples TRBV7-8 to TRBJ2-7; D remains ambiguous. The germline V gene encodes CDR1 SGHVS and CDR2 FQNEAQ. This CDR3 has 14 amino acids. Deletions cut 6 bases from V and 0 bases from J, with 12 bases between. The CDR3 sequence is CASSSQSLSYEQYF. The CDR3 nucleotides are TGTGCCAGCAGTTCCCAAAGCCTCTCCTACGAGCAGTACTTC.

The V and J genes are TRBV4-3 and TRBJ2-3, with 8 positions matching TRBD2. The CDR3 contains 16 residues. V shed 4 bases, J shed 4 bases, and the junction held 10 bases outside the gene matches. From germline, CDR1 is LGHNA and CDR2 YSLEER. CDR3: CASSLSSGLGADTQYF. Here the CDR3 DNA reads TGCGCCAGCAGCCTCTCTAGCGGGTTGGGGGCAGATACGCAGTATTTT.

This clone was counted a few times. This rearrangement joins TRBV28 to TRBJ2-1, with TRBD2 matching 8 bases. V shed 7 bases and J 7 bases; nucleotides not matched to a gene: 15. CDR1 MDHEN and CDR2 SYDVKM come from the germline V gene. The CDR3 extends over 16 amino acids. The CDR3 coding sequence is TGTGCCAGCACCGCTGGGGGGGCACTAGCGGCAAATGAGCAGTTCTTC. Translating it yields CASTAGGALAANEQFF.

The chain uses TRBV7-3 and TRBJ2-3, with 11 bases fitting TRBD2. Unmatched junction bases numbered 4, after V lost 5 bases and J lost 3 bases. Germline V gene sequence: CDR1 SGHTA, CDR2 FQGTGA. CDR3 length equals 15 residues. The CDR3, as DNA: TGTGCCAGCAGCCAACTAGCGGGAGCGACAGATACGCAGTATTTT. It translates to CASSQLAGATDTQYF.

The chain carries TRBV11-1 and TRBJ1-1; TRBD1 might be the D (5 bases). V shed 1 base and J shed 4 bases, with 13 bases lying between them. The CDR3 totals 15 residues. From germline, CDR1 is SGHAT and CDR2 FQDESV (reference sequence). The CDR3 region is CASSLVNGGGTEAFF. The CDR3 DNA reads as TGTGCCAGCAGCTTAGTCAACGGCGGGGGCACTGAAGCTTTCTTT.

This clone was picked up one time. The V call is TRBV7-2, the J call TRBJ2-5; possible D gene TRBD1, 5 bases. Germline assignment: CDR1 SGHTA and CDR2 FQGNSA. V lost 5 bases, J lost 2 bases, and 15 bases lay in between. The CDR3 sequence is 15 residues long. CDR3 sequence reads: CASSPQVRAQETQYF. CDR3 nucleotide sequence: TGTGCCAGCAGCCCGCAGGTCAGGGCTCAAGAGACCCAGTACTTC.

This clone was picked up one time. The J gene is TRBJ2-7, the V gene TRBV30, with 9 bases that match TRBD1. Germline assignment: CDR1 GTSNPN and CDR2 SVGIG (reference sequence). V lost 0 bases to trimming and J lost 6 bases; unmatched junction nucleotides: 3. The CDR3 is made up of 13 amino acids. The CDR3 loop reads CAWSVGTGFEQYF. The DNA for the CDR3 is TGTGCCTGGAGTGTGGGGACAGGGTTCGAGCAGTACTTC.

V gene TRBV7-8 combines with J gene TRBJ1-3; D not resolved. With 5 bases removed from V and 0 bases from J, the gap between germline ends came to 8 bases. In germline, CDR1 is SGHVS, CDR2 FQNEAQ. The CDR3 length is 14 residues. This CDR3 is CASSHSRSGNTIYF. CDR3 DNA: TGTGCCAGCAGCCACAGCCGCTCTGGAAACACCATATATTTT.

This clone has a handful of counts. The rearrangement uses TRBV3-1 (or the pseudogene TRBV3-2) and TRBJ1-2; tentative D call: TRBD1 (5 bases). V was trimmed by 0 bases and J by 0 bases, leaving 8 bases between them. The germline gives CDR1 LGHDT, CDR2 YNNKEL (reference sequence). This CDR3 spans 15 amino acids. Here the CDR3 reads CASSQEGRANYGYTF. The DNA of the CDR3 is TGTGCCAGCAGCCAAGAGGGCAGGGCTAACTATGGCTACACCTTC.

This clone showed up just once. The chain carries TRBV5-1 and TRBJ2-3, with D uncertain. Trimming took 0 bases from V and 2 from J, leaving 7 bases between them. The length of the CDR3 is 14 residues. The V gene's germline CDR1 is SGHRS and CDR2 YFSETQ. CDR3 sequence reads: CASSLAVPTDTQYF. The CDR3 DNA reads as TGCGCCAGCAGCTTGGCGGTTCCCACAGATACGCAGTATTTT.

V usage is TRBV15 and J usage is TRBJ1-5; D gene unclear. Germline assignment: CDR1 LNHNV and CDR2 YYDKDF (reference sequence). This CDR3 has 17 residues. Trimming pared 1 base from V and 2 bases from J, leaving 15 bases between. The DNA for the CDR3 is TGTGCCACCAGCAGAGGCCTTCTTAGTACAGGCAATCAGCCCCAGCATTTT. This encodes CATSRGLLSTGNQPQHF.

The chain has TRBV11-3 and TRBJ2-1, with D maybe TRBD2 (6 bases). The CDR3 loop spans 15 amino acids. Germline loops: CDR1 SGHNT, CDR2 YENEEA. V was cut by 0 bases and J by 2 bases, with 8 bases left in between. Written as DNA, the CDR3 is TGTGCCAGCAGCTTAGAGGGGGGTACCTACAATGAGCAGTTCTTC. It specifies CASSLEGGTYNEQFF.

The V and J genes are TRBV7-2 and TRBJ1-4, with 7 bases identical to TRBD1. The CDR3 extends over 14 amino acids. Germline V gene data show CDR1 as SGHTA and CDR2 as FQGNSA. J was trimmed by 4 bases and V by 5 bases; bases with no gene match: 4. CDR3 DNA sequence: TGTGCCAGCAGCGCACAGGGGATTAATGAAAAACTGTTTTTT. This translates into CASSAQGINEKLFF.

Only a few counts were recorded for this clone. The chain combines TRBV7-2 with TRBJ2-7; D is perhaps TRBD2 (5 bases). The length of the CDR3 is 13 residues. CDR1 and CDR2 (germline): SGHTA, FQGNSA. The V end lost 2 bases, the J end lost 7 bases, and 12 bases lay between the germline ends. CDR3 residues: CASSLFSAREQYF. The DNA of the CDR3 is TGTGCCAGCAGCTTATTTAGCGCGCGGGAGCAGTACTTC. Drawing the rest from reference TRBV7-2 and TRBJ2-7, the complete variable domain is GAGVSQSPSNKVTEKGKDVELRCDPISGHTALYWYRQSLGQGLEFLIYFQGNSAPDKSGLPSDRFSAERTGGSVSTLTIQRTQQEDSAVYLCASSLFSAREQYFGPGTRLTVT.